This T cell receptor beta chain was obtained from a study of shared clonotypes between healthy human individuals. This clone was counted once. This sample includes further DNA sequences coding for the same CDR3. TCRdb's table, derived via immunoSEQ multiplex PCR, lists solely in-frame clones and lacks some. The table lists approximately 1,500,000 clones, around 98% of them singletons. Germline V lookup: CDR1 SGHRS, CDR2 YFSETQ. The CDR3 is 16 residues long. V was pared by 3 bases and J by 0 bases, with 3 bases of the junction left unmatched. This chain connects TRBV5-1 to TRBJ2-1; TRBD2 aligns across 10 bases. The sequenced sample was naive CD4+ T cells sorted from blood. Described subset: CD45RA+ positively selected. The TCR comes from a man in his thirties or forties in good health. CDR3 DNA sequence: TGCGCCAGCAGCTACCTAGCGGGGGACTCCTACAATGAGCAGTTCTTC. Translation: CASSYLAGDSYNEQFF. The full variable domain, rest sourced from reference TRBV5-1 and TRBJ2-1, is KAGVTQTPRYLIKTRGQQVTLSCSPISGHRSVSWYQQTPGQGLQFLFEYFSETQRNKGNFPGRFSGRQFSNSRSEMNVSTLELGDSALYLCASSYLAGDSYNEQFFGPGTRLTVL.